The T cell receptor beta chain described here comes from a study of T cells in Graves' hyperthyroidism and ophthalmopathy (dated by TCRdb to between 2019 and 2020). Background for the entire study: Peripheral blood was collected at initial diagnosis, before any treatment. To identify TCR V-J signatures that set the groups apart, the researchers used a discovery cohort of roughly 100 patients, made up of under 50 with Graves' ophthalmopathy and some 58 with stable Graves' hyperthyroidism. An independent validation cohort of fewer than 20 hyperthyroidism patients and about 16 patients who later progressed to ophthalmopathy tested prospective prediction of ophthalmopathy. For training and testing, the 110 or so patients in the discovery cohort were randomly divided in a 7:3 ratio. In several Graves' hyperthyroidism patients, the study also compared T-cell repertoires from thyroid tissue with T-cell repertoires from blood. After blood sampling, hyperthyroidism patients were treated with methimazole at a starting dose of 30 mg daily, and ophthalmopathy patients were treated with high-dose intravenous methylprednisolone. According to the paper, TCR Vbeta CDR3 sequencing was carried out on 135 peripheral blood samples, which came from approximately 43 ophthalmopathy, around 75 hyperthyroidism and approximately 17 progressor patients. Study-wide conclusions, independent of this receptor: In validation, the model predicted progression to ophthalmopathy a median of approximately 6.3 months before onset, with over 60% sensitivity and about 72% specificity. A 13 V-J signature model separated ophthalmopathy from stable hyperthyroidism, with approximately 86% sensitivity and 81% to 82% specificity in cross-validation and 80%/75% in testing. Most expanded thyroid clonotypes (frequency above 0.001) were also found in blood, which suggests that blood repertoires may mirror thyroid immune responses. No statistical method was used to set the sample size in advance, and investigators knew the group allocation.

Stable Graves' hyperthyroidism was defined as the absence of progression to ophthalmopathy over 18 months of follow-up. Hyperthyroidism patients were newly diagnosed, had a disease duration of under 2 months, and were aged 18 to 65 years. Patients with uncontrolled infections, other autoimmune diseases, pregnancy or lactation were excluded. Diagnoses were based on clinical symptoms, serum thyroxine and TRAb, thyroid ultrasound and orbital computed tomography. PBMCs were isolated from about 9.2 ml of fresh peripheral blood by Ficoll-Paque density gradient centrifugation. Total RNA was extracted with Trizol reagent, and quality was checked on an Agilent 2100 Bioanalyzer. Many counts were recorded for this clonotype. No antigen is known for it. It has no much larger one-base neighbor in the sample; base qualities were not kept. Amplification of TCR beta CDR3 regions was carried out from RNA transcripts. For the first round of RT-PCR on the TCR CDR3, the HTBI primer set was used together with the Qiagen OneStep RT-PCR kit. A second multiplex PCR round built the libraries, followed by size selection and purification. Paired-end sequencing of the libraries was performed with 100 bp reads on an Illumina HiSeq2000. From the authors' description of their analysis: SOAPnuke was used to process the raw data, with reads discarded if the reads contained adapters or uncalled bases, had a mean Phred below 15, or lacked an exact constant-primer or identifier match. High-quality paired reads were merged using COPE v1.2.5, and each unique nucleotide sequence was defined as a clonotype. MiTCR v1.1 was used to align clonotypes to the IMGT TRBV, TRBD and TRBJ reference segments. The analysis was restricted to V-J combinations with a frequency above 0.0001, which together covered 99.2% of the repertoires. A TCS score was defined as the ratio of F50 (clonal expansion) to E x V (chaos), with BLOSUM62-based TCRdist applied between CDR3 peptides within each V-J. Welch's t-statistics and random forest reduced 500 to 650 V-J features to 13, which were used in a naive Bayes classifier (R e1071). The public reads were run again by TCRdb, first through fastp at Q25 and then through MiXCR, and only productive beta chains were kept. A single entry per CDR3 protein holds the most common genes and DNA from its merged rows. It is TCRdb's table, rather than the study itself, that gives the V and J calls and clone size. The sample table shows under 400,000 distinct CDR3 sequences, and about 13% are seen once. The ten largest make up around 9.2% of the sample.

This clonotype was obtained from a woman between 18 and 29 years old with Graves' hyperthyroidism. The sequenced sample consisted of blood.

For the CDR3, the sequence is CASSQGYFPTDTQYF. The DNA sequence is as follows: TGTGCCAGCAGCCAAGGTTATTTCCCCACAGATACGCAGTATTTT. The V gene is TRBV7-2 and the J gene is TRBJ2-3; no D gene can be assigned with confidence. CDR1 SGHTA and CDR2 FQGNSA were looked up in the germline V gene. The CDR3 sequence holds 15 residues, the cysteine and phenylalanine included. Only the CDR3 DNA stays, 45 bases, in frame from base 1. Trimming takes 5 bases from V and 2 bases from J, and the germline ends sit 14 bases apart.